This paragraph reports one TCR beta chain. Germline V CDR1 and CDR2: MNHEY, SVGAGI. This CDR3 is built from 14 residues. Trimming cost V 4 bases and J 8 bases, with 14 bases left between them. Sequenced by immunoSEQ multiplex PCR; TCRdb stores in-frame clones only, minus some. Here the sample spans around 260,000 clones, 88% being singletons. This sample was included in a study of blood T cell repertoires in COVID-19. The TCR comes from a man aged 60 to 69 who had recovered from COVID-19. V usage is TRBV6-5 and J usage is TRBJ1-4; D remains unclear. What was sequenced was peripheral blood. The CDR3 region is CASSWGGRKEKLFF. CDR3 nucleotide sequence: TGTGCCAGCAGTTGGGGTGGGAGGAAGGAAAAACTGTTTTTT.